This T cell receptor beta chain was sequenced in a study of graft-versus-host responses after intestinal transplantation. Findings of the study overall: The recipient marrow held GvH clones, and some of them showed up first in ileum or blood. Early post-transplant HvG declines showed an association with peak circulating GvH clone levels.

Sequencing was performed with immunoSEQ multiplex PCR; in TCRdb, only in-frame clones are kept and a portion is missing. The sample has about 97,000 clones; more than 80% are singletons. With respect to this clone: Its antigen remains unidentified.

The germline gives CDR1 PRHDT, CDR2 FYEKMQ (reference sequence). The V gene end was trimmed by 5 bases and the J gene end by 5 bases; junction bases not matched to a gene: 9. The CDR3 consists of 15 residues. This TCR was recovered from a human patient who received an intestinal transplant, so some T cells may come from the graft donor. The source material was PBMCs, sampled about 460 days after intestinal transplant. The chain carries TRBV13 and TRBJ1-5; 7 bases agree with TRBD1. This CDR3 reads CASSRGQAGDQPQHF. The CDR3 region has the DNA TGTGCCAGCAGCAGGGGGCAGGCTGGAGATCAGCCCCAGCATTTT.